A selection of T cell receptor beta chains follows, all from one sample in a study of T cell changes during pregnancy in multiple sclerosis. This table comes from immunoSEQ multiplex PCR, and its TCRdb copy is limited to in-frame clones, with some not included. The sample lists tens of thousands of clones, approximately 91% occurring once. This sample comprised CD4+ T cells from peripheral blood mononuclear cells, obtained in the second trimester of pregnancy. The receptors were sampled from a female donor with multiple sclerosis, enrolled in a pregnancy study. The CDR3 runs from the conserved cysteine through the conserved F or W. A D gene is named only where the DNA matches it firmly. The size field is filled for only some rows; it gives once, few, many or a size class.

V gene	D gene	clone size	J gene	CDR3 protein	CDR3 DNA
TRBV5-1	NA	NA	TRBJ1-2	CASSLLGQGHGYTF	TGCGCCAGCAGCTTATTAGGGCAGGGGCATGGCTACACCTTC
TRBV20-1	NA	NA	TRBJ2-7	CSARQVNEQYF	TGCAGTGCTAGACAGGTCAACGAGCAGTACTTC
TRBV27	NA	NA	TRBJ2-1	CASRMTPSSSWRNEQFF	TGTGCCAGCAGGATGACCCCGTCCTCTTCCTGGCGGAATGAGCAGTTCTTC
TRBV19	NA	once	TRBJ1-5	CASNQGLRQPQHF	TGTGCCAGTAATCAGGGTCTTAGGCAGCCCCAGCATTTT
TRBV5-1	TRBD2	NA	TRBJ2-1	CASSPWTSDNNEQFF	TGCGCCAGCAGCCCATGGACTAGCGATAACAATGAGCAGTTCTTC
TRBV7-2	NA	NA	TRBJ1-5	CASSDYGNQPQHF	TGTGCCAGCAGCGACTATGGCAATCAGCCCCAGCATTTT
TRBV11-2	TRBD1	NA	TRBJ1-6	CASSQGVTGNNSPLHF	TGTGCCAGCAGCCAGGGGGTGACAGGGAATAATTCACCCCTCCACTTT
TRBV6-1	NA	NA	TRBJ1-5	CASSPRGSNQPQHF	TGTGCCAGCAGCCCTCGAGGGAGCAATCAGCCCCAGCATTTT
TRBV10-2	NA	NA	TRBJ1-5	CASRGFKDLQPQHF	TGCGCCAGCAGGGGGTTTAAGGACTTGCAGCCCCAGCATTTT
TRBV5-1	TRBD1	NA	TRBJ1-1	CASRASLGQGQRNTEAFF	TGCGCCAGCAGGGCAAGCCTCGGACAGGGGCAGAGGAACACTGAAGCTTTCTTT
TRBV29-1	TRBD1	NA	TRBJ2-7	CSVSTGGYEQYF	TGCAGCGTTTCTACAGGGGGCTACGAGCAGTACTTC
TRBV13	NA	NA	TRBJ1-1	CASSLVGANTEAFF	TGTGCCAGCAGCTTAGTCGGAGCGAACACTGAAGCTTTCTTT
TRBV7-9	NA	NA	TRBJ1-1	CASSPRGLAFF	TGTGCCAGCAGCCCAAGAGGCTTGGCTTTCTTT
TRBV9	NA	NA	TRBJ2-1	CASSPRTVQYEQFF	TGTGCCAGCAGCCCCCGGACAGTACAATATGAGCAGTTCTTC
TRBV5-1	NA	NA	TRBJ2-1	CASSSSTSGNNEQFF	TGCGCCAGCAGCTCTTCGACGAGCGGAAACAATGAGCAGTTCTTC
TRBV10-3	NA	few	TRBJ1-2	CAILRSATNGYTF	TGTGCCATCCTTAGGAGCGCCACTAATGGCTACACCTTC
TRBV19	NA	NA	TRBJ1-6	CATRGGGYYPGNSPLHF	TGTGCCACCCGAGGCGGGGGTTACTATCCCGGCAATTCACCCCTCCACTTT
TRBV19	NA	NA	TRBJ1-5	CASRTSVTQHF	TGTGCCAGCCGGACATCCGTGACCCAGCATTTT
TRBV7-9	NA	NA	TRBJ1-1	CASNRVLDTEAFF	TGTGCCAGCAACAGGGTGTTGGACACTGAAGCTTTCTTT
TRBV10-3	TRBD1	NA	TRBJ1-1	CAISELRGTEAFF	TGTGCCATCAGTGAGCTCAGGGGGACTGAAGCTTTCTTT
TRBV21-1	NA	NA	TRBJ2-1	CASSKRKGTGCNEQFF	TGTGCCAGCAGCAAAAGAAAAGGGACAGGGTGCAATGAGCAGTTCTTC
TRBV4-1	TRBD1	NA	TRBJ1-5	CASSQTGTGNNQPQHF	TGCGCCAGCAGCCAAACCGGGACAGGAAACAATCAGCCCCAGCATTTT
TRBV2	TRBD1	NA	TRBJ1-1	CASSPGQGRRAFF	TGTGCCAGCAGCCCCGGACAGGGCCGGAGGGCTTTCTTT